One TCR beta chain is described in this entry. Antigen specificity is unknown. The sample is drawn from a study of shared clonotypes between healthy human individuals. Study-wide results and caveats: Memory subsets generally showed lower estimated richness than naive subsets.

Trimming cost V 5 bases and J 0 bases; bases outside gene matches: 8. The germline V gene has CDR1 SEHNR and CDR2 FQNEAQ (reference sequence). CDR3 length: 17 amino acids. TCRdb's copy holds only in-frame clones and misses some; the assay was immunoSEQ multiplex PCR. The repertoire holds hundreds of thousands of clones, with roughly 70% as singletons. The V call is TRBV7-9, the J call TRBJ2-7, with 12 bases matching TRBD2. The receptor was derived from a woman aged 30 to 39 in good health. The sample taken for sequencing was memory CD4+ T cells sorted from blood. Described subset: CD45RA-negative fraction. CDR3 sequence reads: CASSQGLAGLSSYEQYF. In nucleotides, the CDR3 is TGTGCCAGCAGCCAAGGACTAGCGGGACTCAGCTCCTACGAGCAGTACTTC. Supplemented by reference TRBV7-9 and TRBJ2-7, the full variable domain reads DTGVSQNPRHKITKRGQNVTFRCDPISEHNRLYWYRQTLGQGPEFLTYFQNEAQLEKSRLLSDRFSAERPKGSFSTLEIQRTEQGDSAMYLCASSQGLAGLSSYEQYFGPGTRLTVT.